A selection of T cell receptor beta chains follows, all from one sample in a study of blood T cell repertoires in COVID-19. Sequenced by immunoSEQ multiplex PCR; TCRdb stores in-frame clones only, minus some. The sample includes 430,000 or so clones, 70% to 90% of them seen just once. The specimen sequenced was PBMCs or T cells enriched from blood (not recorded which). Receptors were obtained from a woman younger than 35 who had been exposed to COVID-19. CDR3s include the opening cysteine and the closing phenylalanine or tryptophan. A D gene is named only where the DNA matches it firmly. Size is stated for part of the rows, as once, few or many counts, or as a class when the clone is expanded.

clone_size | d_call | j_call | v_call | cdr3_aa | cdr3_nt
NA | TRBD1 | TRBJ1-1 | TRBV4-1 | CASSQFPQGANTEAFF | TGCGCCAGCAGCCAATTCCCGCAGGGGGCGAACACTGAAGCTTTCTTT
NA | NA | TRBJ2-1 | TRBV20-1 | CSASEGTGMNNEQFF | TGCAGTGCTAGTGAGGGAACGGGGATGAACAATGAGCAGTTCTTC
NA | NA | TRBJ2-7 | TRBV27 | CASRLKPTGYEQYF | TGTGCCAGCAGGCTTAAACCGACAGGCTACGAGCAGTACTTC
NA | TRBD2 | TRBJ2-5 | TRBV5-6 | CASNPTSSGQETQYF | TGTGCCAGCAACCCCACCTCTAGCGGCCAAGAGACCCAGTACTTC
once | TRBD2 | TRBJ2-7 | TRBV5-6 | CASSPQRGTYEQYF | TGTGCCAGCAGCCCACAGCGGGGGACCTACGAGCAGTACTTC
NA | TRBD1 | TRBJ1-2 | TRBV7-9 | CASSPEQGGYTF | TGTGCCAGCAGCCCAGAACAGGGGGGCTACACCTTC
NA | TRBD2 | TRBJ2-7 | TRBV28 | CASSSWTSGDFYEQYF | TGTGCCAGCAGTTCCTGGACTAGCGGGGATTTCTACGAGCAGTACTTC
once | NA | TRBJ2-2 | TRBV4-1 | CASSQDSGGELFF | TGCGCCAGCAGCCAAGATTCAGGCGGGGAGCTGTTTTTT
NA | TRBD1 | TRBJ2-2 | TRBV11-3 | CASSFIGTGGKTGELFF | TGTGCCAGCAGCTTCATAGGGACAGGGGGCAAGACTGGGGAGCTGTTTTTT
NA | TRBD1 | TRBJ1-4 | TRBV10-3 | CAISERDRGNEKLFF | TGTGCCATCAGTGAGAGGGACAGGGGGAATGAAAAACTGTTTTTT
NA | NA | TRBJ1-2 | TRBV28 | CASRNGANYGYTF | TGTGCCAGCAGAAACGGGGCTAACTATGGCTACACCTTC
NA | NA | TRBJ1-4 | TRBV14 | CASSQGDSSNEKLFF | TGTGCCAGCAGCCAAGGCGACAGCTCTAATGAAAAACTGTTTTTT
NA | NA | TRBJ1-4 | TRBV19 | CASSIEAGRTTNEKLFF | TGTGCCAGTAGTATAGAAGCGGGGCGGACAACTAATGAAAAACTGTTTTTT
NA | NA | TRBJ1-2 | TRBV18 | CASSHGRGTDYGYTF | TGTGCCAGCTCACACGGACGGGGGACGGACTATGGCTACACCTTC
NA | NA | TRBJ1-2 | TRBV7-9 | CASSLDWRGQEGYTF | TGTGCCAGCAGCTTAGATTGGCGGGGCCAGGAGGGCTACACCTTC
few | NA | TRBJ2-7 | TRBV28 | CASSLSGYEQYF | TGTGCCAGCAGTTTATCCGGGTACGAGCAGTACTTC
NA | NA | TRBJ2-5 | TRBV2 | CASSADFQETQYF | TGTGCCAGCAGTGCGGACTTCCAAGAGACCCAGTACTTC
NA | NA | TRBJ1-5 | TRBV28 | CASSLLQGNQPQHF | TGTGCCAGCAGTTTATTGCAGGGTAATCAGCCCCAGCATTTT
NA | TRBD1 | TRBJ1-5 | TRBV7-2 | CASSLTGVNQPQHF | TGTGCCAGCAGCTTAACAGGGGTGAATCAGCCCCAGCATTTT
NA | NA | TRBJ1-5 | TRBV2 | CASSVSVRDYQPQHF | TGTGCCAGCAGTGTTAGTGTCAGGGACTATCAGCCCCAGCATTTT
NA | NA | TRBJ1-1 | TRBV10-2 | CASSDWASTEAFF | TGCGCCAGCAGTGATTGGGCCAGCACTGAAGCTTTCTTT
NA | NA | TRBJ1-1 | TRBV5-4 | CASSPKRVYGDTEAFF | TGTGCCAGCAGCCCTAAGCGGGTCTACGGGGACACTGAAGCTTTCTTT
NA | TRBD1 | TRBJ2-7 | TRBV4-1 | CASSGHWGTGGVDYEQYF | TGCGCCAGCAGCGGACATTGGGGGACAGGGGGCGTAGACTACGAGCAGTACTTC
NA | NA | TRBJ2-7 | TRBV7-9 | CASDAITGREQYF | TGTGCCAGCGACGCAATAACAGGGCGCGAGCAGTACTTC
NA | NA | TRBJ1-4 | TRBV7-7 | CASSLNRQGNEKLFF | TGTGCTAGCAGCTTAAACAGGCAGGGGAATGAAAAACTGTTTTTT
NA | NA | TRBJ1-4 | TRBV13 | CASSGAPDEKLFF | TGTGCCAGCAGCGGAGCGCCCGACGAAAAACTGTTTTTT
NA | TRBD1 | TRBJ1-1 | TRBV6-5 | CASQGQLMNTEAFF | TGTGCCAGCCAGGGACAGCTTATGAACACTGAAGCTTTCTTT
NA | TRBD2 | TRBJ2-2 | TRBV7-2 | CASSFGLAGSSNTGELFF | TGTGCCAGCAGCTTTGGACTAGCGGGGTCGTCGAACACCGGGGAGCTGTTTTTT
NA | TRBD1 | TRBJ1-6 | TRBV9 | CASSAGQGYNSPLHF | TGTGCCAGCAGCGCCGGACAGGGCTATAATTCACCCCTCCACTTT
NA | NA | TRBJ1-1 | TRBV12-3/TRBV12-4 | CASSLNGRTEAFF | TGTGCCAGCAGTTTAAACGGGAGGACTGAAGCTTTCTTT
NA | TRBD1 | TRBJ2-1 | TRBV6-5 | CASSAGQGKNEQFF | TGTGCCAGCAGCGCGGGACAGGGGAAGAATGAGCAGTTCTTC
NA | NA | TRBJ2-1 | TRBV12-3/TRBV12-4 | CASMPGYNEQFF | TGTGCCAGCATGCCAGGTTACAATGAGCAGTTCTTC
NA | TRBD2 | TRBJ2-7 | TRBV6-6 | CASSRKSGLANSYEQYF | TGTGCCAGCAGTCGCAAATCGGGACTAGCGAACTCCTACGAGCAGTACTTC
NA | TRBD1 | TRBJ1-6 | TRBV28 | CASSAGTGGNSPLHF | TGTGCCAGCAGTGCCGGGACAGGGGGCAATTCACCCCTCCACTTT
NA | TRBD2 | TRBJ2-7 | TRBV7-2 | CASSSEGLAGSREQYF | TGTGCCAGCAGCTCCGAGGGTCTAGCGGGGTCGAGAGAGCAGTACTTC
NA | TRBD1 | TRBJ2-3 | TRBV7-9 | CASSLAAHRDRRTDTQYF | TGTGCCAGCAGCTTAGCAGCCCACCGGGACAGGAGGACAGATACGCAGTATTTT
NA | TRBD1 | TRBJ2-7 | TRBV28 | CASSLRFLGTGRYEQYF | TGTGCCAGCAGTTTACGGTTCTTAGGGACAGGTCGATACGAGCAGTACTTC
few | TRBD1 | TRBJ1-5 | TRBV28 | CASNLGQLGNQPQHF | TGTGCCAGCAACCTGGGACAGTTAGGGAATCAGCCCCAGCATTTT
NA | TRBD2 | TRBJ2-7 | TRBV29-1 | CSVDRMGLAGGPSEQYF | TGCAGCGTTGATAGGATGGGACTAGCGGGGGGGCCATCCGAGCAGTACTTC
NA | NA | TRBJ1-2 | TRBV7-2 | CASSLDRDPWIYGYGYTF | TGTGCCAGCAGCTTAGACAGGGACCCTTGGATCTATGGGTATGGCTACACCTTC
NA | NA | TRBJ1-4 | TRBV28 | CATGGRGEKLFF | TGTGCCACCGGGGGGCGCGGTGAAAAACTGTTTTTT
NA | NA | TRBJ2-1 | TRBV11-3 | CASWYTDYNEQFF | TGTGCCAGCTGGTACACAGACTACAATGAGCAGTTCTTC
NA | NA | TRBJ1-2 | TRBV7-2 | CASTPGQSRRGYTF | TGTGCCAGCACCCCGGGACAATCCCGCCGGGGCTACACCTTC
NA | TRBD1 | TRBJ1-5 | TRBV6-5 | CASSDRGQNQPQHF | TGTGCCAGCAGCGACAGGGGGCAAAATCAGCCCCAGCATTTT
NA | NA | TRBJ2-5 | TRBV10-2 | CASSRAGQETQYF | TGCGCCAGCAGCAGGGCTGGACAAGAGACCCAGTACTTC
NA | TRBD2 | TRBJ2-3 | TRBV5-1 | CASSLFHGGASTDTQYF | TGCGCCAGCAGCTTGTTTCACGGGGGGGCTAGCACAGATACGCAGTATTTT
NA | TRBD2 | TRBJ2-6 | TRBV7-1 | CASSSYPEGTSGRNSGSGANVLTF | TGTGCCAGCAGCTCCTACCCCGAGGGGACTAGCGGGAGAAACTCTGGCTCTGGGGCCAACGTCCTGACTTTC
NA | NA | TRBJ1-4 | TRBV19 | CASSIVRLGTSATNEKLFF | TGTGCCAGTAGTATAGTCCGGTTGGGCACCTCGGCAACTAATGAAAAACTGTTTTTT
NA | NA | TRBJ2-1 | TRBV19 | CASSLDSEAYNEQFF | TGTGCCAGTAGTTTGGACTCCGAAGCGTACAATGAGCAGTTCTTC
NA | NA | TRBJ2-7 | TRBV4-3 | CASSQEEARRAEQYF | TGCGCCAGCAGCCAAGAGGAGGCTAGAAGGGCCGAGCAGTACTTC